The present T cell receptor (beta chain) was sequenced within a study of Graves' ophthalmopathy and Graves' hyperthyroidism. Study context: Peripheral blood was gathered at the point of initial diagnosis, before any treatment started. Study results and limitations: Between ophthalmopathy and stable hyperthyroidism, a 13-signature model drew a separation with approximately 90% sensitivity and over 80% specificity. Most clonotypes expanded in thyroid above 0.001 frequency were present in blood too.

Using RNA transcripts, the TCR beta CDR3 regions were amplified. A first-round RT-PCR used HTBI primers, followed by a second-round multiplex PCR. TCRdb called the multiplex PCR reads again in MiXCR, with one record for every CDR3 protein. The profile shows more than 300,000 distinct CDR3 sequences, approximately 15% of them singletons. The study recruited hyperthyroidism patients aged 18 to 65 who were newly diagnosed, under 2 months' duration. Ten or more counts support this clonotype. Its antigen is unidentified. The source material was peripheral blood. The TCR originated in a woman younger than 35 with stable Graves' hyperthyroidism.

CDR3 protein: CASSLTGGRHEQYF. CDR3 bases: TGCGCCAGCAGCTTAACAGGGGGTCGGCACGAGCAGTACTTC. The chain combines TRBV5-1 with TRBJ2-7; 8 nucleotides agree with TRBD1. CDR1 and CDR2 from the germline V gene are SGHRS and YFSETQ. The CDR3 spans 14 residues. The V gene end was trimmed by 2 bases and the J gene end by 5 bases; junction bases not matched to a gene: 6.